The next 6 T cell receptor beta chains were all read from a single sample in a study of T cell responses to AZD1222 COVID-19 vaccine. Generated by immunoSEQ multiplex PCR, the TCRdb table keeps only in-frame clones and is missing some. The table records about 140,000 clones, about 90% of them present only once. Sequencing was performed on peripheral blood, taken 28 days after the second dose of the MenACWY control vaccine. These receptor sequences come from an adult who received the MenACWY meningococcal vaccine as a control.

The J gene is TRBJ2-1, the V gene TRBV11-2; 8 bases fit TRBD2. Germline V gene sequence: CDR1 SGHAT, CDR2 FQNNGV. Trimming removed 7 bases from V and 10 bases from J; junction bases left unmatched: 9. This CDR3 contains 13 residues. CDR3 sequence: CASTPGGVVEQFF. The CDR3, as DNA: TGTGCCAGCACCCCGGGGGGGGTGGTCGAGCAGTTCTTC.

The gene calls are TRBV11-2 and TRBJ2-3; D is possibly TRBD2 (5 bases). The ends were cut back, 5 bases at V and 4 bases at J, with 16 bases in the middle. The CDR3 contains 15 residues. The V gene's germline CDR1 is SGHAT and CDR2 FQNNGV. DNA for the CDR3: TGTGCCAGCAGCCCCAGGCGGGCCGGGGCAGATACGCAGTATTTT. Amino acids: CASSPRRAGADTQYF.

The V call is TRBV2, the J call TRBJ2-3; D is ambiguous. Deletions cut 8 bases from V and 5 bases from J, with 11 bases between. The CDR3 has 12 amino acids. The germline gives CDR1 SNHLY, CDR2 FYNNEI. Here the CDR3 reads CASGQVGDTQYF. The CDR3 nucleotides are TGTGCCAGCGGCCAGGTGGGAGATACGCAGTATTTT. The entire variable domain, with the rest obtained from reference TRBV2 and TRBJ2-3, is as follows: EPEVTQTPSHQVTQMGQEVILRCVPISNHLYFYWYRQILGQKVEFLVSFYNNEISEKSEIFDDQFSVERPDGSNFTLKIRSTKLEDSAMYFCASGQVGDTQYFGPGTRLTVL.

This sequence joins TRBV24-1 and TRBJ1-1; the D is unclear. From germline, CDR1 is KGHDR and CDR2 SFDVKD. The CDR3 sequence is 17 residues long. V lost 4 bases and J lost 2, with 19 bases in between. The CDR3 DNA follows: TGTGCCACCAGTGACCTGCTCCGCTTATGGAATAACACTGAAGCTTTCTTT. Residues: CATSDLLRLWNNTEAFF.

CDR3: CASSLVTGQAFF. CDR3 DNA: TGTGCCAGCAGCTTAGTGACGGGGCAAGCTTTCTTT. The V call is TRBV11-2, the J call TRBJ1-1; possibly TRBD1 for D (5 bases). Trimming removed 1 base at V and 9 bases at J, with 9 bases between. Germline V gene data show CDR1 as SGHAT and CDR2 as FQNNGV. This CDR3 is 12 amino acids long.

The V call is TRBV7-9, the J call TRBJ1-4; D ambiguous. V was trimmed by 0 bases and J by 1 base, leaving 9 bases between them. The germline V gene has CDR1 SEHNR and CDR2 FQNEAQ (reference sequence). This CDR3 has 16 residues. CDR3 sequence: CASSLASGVTNEKLFF. In DNA, the CDR3 is TGTGCCAGCAGCTTAGCGTCTGGGGTAACTAATGAAAAACTGTTTTTT.